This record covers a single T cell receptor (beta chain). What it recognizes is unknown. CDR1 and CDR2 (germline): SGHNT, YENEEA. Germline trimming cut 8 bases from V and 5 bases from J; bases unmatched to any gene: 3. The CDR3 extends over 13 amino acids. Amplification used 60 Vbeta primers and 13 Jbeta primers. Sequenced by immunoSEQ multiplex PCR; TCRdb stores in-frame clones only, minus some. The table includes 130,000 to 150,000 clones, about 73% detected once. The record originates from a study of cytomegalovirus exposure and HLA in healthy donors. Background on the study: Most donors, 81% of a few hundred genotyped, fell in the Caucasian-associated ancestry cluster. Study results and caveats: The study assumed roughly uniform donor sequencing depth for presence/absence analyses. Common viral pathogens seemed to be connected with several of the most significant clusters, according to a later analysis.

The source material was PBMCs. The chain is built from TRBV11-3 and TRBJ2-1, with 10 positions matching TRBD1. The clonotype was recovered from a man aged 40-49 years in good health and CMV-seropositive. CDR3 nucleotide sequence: TGTGCCAGCCGTGGGACAGGGGACAATGAGCAGTTCTTC. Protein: CASRGTGDNEQFF.